Listed here are 29 T cell receptor beta chains from one sample, sequenced in a study of beta chain features in type 1 diabetes. Overall study results and limits: TCRB CDR3s were moderately but significantly shorter in Type 1 diabetes patients in all four CD4+ subsets.

Expressed TCRB transcripts were sequenced because the entire RNA isolate underwent reverse transcription. Sequencing was performed with immunoSEQ multiplex PCR; in TCRdb, only in-frame clones are kept and a portion is missing. This table has a few hundred thousand clones, roughly 12% appearing once. These receptors' antigens are unknown. Material for sequencing was naive CD4+ T cells from blood. These receptors were collected from a woman between 18 and 29 years old with type 1 diabetes.

This sequence joins TRBV9 and TRBJ2-7, with TRBD1 identical over 10 bases. V dropped 4 bases and J dropped 6; count of bases not matched to a gene: 13. There are 16 residues in the CDR3. Germline V CDR1 and CDR2: SGDLS, YYNGEE. CDR3 DNA: TGTGCCAGCAGCCCCCGCGGACAGGGGGGAGGTTCCGAGCAGTACGTC. Amino acid sequence: CASSPRGQGGGSEQYV.

This clone was recorded at least ten times. The chain recombines TRBV7-9 with TRBJ2-1; 10 bases fit TRBD1. V shed 3 bases and J 15 bases; nucleotides not matched to a gene: 2. The CDR3 spans 11 residues. Germline values: CDR1 SEHNR, CDR2 FQNEAQ (reference sequence). CDR3 nucleotide sequence: TGTGCCAGCAGCTTCCGGGACAGGGGGTTCTTC. Translating gives CASSFRDRGFF.

This chain uses TRBV21-1 with TRBJ2-3; the table's D call, TRBD1, was not checked against the DNA. TRBV21-1 is shown as a pseudogene. The length of the CDR3 is 19 residues. For the CDR3, the DNA is TGTGCCAGCAGCACCGGTCGACAGGGTAAAAGCGACTGCACAGATACGCAGTATTTT. It yields the protein CASSTGRQGKSDCTDTQYF.

The V call is TRBV25-1, the J call TRBJ1-3; TRBD1 matches at 8 bases. Germline V gene sequence: CDR1 MGHDK, CDR2 SYGVNS. V was clipped by 10 bases and J by 1 base; unmatched bases: 6. There are 14 residues in the CDR3. CDR3 coding DNA: TGTGCCACCACCGGGACAGGATCTGGAAACACCATATATTTT. Translation: CATTGTGSGNTIYF. Looking up the rest from reference TRBV25-1 and TRBJ1-3 gives the full variable domain: EADIYQTPRYLVIGTGKKITLECSQTMGHDKMYWYQQDPGMELHLIHYSYGVNSTEKGDLSSESTVSRIRTEHFPLTLESARPSHTSQYLCATTGTGSGNTIYFGEGSWLTVV.

There are a few counts of this clone. The chain is built from TRBV10-3 and TRBJ2-1; D call uncertain. In germline, CDR1 is ENHRY, CDR2 SYGVKD. V shed 3 bases and J shed 8 bases, with 14 bases lying between them. This CDR3 region has 14 residues. The CDR3 coding sequence is TGTGCCATCAGTGATATAGAGCGTCGGGATGAGCAGTTCTTC. Protein: CAISDIERRDEQFF.

The chain is built from TRBV30 and TRBJ2-2; the D is unclear. Trimming removed 3 bases from V and 0 bases from J, with 5 bases in between. CDR1 GTSNPN and CDR2 SVGIG come from the germline V gene (reference sequence). The CDR3 length is 13 residues. The DNA of the CDR3 is TGTGCCTGGAGGGCCTCGAACACCGGGGAGCTGTTTTTT. Its translation: CAWRASNTGELFF.

In this sample, this clone turned up a few times. The chain has TRBV7-2 and TRBJ2-4; tentatively, D is TRBD1 (5 bases). The length of the CDR3 is 15 residues. Per germline, CDR1 SGHTA and CDR2 FQGNSA. Trimming took off 6 bases at V and 0 bases at J, with 12 bases between the two ends. CDR3 amino acids: CASSDRALAKNIQYF. Here the CDR3 DNA reads TGTGCCAGCAGTGACAGAGCACTAGCCAAAAACATTCAGTACTTC.

V gene TRBV5-1 combines with J gene TRBJ2-2; possibly TRBD1 for D (5 bases). Germline assignment: CDR1 SGHRS and CDR2 YFSETQ. The CDR3 runs to 16 residues. V lost 4 bases, J lost 1 base, and 14 bases lay in between. The CDR3 sequence is CASSRALTGNTGELFF. CDR3 in DNA: TGCGCCAGCAGCCGCGCCCTAACAGGGAACACCGGGGAGCTGTTTTTT. The full variable domain, completed using reference TRBV5-1 and TRBJ2-2, is KAGVTQTPRYLIKTRGQQVTLSCSPISGHRSVSWYQQTPGQGLQFLFEYFSETQRNKGNFPGRFSGRQFSNSRSEMNVSTLELGDSALYLCASSRALTGNTGELFFGEGSRLTVL.

V and J are TRBV6-5 and TRBJ1-2; 7 bases line up with TRBD1. Unmatched junction bases numbered 12, after V lost 6 bases and J lost 5 bases. Germline CDR1 reads MNHEY; CDR2 reads SVGAGI. The CDR3 runs to 15 residues. The CDR3 bases are TGTGCCAGCAGGATCCGTCGCAGGGGGGAGTATGGCTACACCTTC. Its protein is CASRIRRRGEYGYTF.

J is TRBJ2-1 and V is TRBV27; D uncertain. Germline CDR1 and CDR2: MNHEY and SMNVEV (reference sequence). The CDR3 has 14 residues. The V and J ends lost 3 bases and 4 bases respectively, with 10 bases between them. The CDR3 region has the DNA TGTGCCAGCAGTTTTGGGCAGGCTTACAATGAGCAGTTCTTC. Its translation: CASSFGQAYNEQFF.

This chain links TRBV7-2 with TRBJ1-4; 9 positions agree with TRBD1. Per the germline V gene, CDR1 is SGHTA and CDR2 is FQGNSA. V was pared by 3 bases and J by 3 bases, with 5 bases of the junction left unmatched. The CDR3 extends over 16 amino acids. The CDR3 DNA sequence: TGTGCCAGCAGCTTCAACAGGGGGCTGGCTAATGAAAAACTGTTTTTT. Its protein is CASSFNRGLANEKLFF.

The chain recombines TRBV30 with TRBJ2-1, with TRBD2 matching 7 bases. This CDR3 has 14 amino acids. The germline gives CDR1 GTSNPN, CDR2 SVGIG (reference sequence). Trimming at V came to 3 bases and at J to 7 bases, leaving 9 bases not matched to a gene. The CDR3 bases are TGTGCCTGGAGAGCCGCGGGAGTTAGGAATGAGCAGTTCTTC. Its translation is CAWRAAGVRNEQFF.

This chain joins TRBV6-5 and TRBJ2-1, with 9 bases identical to TRBD2. After removal of 5 bases from V and 6 bases from J, the junction contained 2 bases not matched to a gene. The CDR3 has 13 amino acids. Per germline, CDR1 MNHEY and CDR2 SVGAGI. CDR3 nucleotide sequence: TGTGCCAGCAGTAAGGGACTAGCCAATGAGCAGTTCTTC. Protein: CASSKGLANEQFF.

V and J are TRBV5-1 and TRBJ2-1; D is unclear. Germline V gene lookup returns CDR1 SGHRS and CDR2 YFSETQ. The germline V and J ends were trimmed by 2 bases and 3 bases, with 12 bases remaining between them. The CDR3 is made up of 15 amino acids. The CDR3 nucleotides read TGCGCCAGCAGCTTATCTGCACTCGGCTACAATGAGCAGTTCTTC. This translates into CASSLSALGYNEQFF.

This clone was observed a handful of times. The genes are TRBV15 and TRBJ2-1; possible D gene TRBD2, 6 bases. V lost 0 bases, J lost 10 bases, and 13 bases lay in between. CDR1 and CDR2 from the germline V gene are LNHNV and YYDKDF (reference sequence). The CDR3 length is 14 residues. CDR3: CATSRDKTSGEQFF. Written as DNA, the CDR3 is TGTGCCACCAGCAGAGATAAGACAAGCGGGGAGCAGTTCTTC.

There are a few counts of this clone. The chain joins TRBV18 to TRBJ2-1; D is possibly TRBD2 (7 bases). The V end lost 3 bases, the J end lost 4 bases, and 16 bases lay between the germline ends. This CDR3 comprises 16 residues. Germline CDR1 KGHSH, CDR2 LQKENI. Here the CDR3 reads CASSPPGGLGYNEQFF. CDR3 nucleotide sequence: TGTGCCAGCTCACCCCCGGGGGGCCTGGGGTACAATGAGCAGTTCTTC. Using reference TRBV18 and TRBJ2-1 for the parts outside the CDR3, the full variable domain is NAGVMQNPRHLVRRRGQEARLRCSPMKGHSHVYWYRQLPEEGLKFMVYLQKENIIDESGMPKERFSAEFPKEGPSILRIQQVVRGDSAAYFCASSPPGGLGYNEQFFGPGTRLTVL.

This clone was observed a few times. CDR3 nucleotides: TGTGCCAGCAGCTTAGGATCCGAGTCCTACAATGAGCAGTTCTTC. Translating gives CASSLGSESYNEQFF. The chain uses TRBV7-2 and TRBJ2-1; D remains unclear. Germline CDR1 reads SGHTA; CDR2 reads FQGNSA. The CDR3 has 15 residues. Trimming stripped 1 base from V and 1 base from J, with 8 bases between.

This clone was detected only a few times. The chain's CDR3 is CASSLARFSGHTQYF. The CDR3 bases are TGCGCCAGCAGCTTGGCCAGATTCTCAGGGCATACGCAGTATTTT. The gene calls are TRBV5-1 and TRBJ2-3; a weak D match, TRBD1 (5 bases). This CDR3 has 15 amino acids. V was shortened by 0 bases and J by 7 bases, with 15 bases between the two germline ends. Germline V gene data show CDR1 as SGHRS and CDR2 as YFSETQ.

This clone was seen a handful of times. This rearrangement joins TRBV5-4 to TRBJ1-4; possibly TRBD1 for D (6 bases). The CDR3 contains 15 residues. CDR1 SGHNT and CDR2 YYREEE come from the germline V gene (reference sequence). V dropped 2 bases and J dropped 3 bases, with 11 bases sitting between them. In nucleotides, the CDR3 is TGTGCCAGCAGCTTAACAGGGTATGCTAATGAAAAACTGTTTTTT. Encoded protein: CASSLTGYANEKLFF.

The V call is TRBV27, the J call TRBJ1-5; perhaps TRBD1 as D (5 bases). Trimming removed 1 base at V and 2 bases at J, with 12 bases between. This CDR3 has 16 amino acids. Germline CDR1 reads MNHEY; CDR2 reads SMNVEV (reference sequence). The CDR3 nucleotides read TGTGCCAGCAGTTTATTAGCAGGGAACGGCAATCAGCCCCAGCATTTT. Amino acid sequence: CASSLLAGNGNQPQHF.

The CDR3 loop is CATKGQRPYGYTF. CDR3 in DNA: TGTGCCACCAAGGGACAACGGCCTTATGGCTACACCTTC. V gene TRBV6-5 combines with J gene TRBJ1-2, with D possibly TRBD1 on 6 matching bases. Trimming pared 10 bases from V and 5 bases from J, leaving 17 bases between. Per germline, CDR1 MNHEY and CDR2 SVGAGI. There are 13 residues in the CDR3.

V usage is TRBV15 and J usage is TRBJ1-1; possibly TRBD1 for D (5 bases). The CDR3 extends over 16 amino acids. V was shortened by 0 bases and J by 1 base, with 12 bases between the two germline ends. Germline V gene data show CDR1 as LNHNV and CDR2 as YYDKDF (reference sequence). The CDR3 nucleotides read TGTGCCACCAGCAGAGAGTCAGGGAAGTGGAACACTGAAGCTTTCTTT. This gives the protein CATSRESGKWNTEAFF.

This chain uses TRBV11-2 with TRBJ2-2; 8 bases fit TRBD2. J gave up 2 bases and V 6 bases, and 2 bases lay outside the gene matches. This CDR3 is built from 14 residues. Per the germline V gene, CDR1 is SGHAT and CDR2 is FQNNGV. In DNA, the CDR3 is TGTGCCAGCAGGACTAGCGCCAACACCGGGGAGCTGTTTTTT. Amino acid sequence: CASRTSANTGELFF.

This chain joins TRBV7-9 and TRBJ2-7, with 10 nucleotides matching TRBD2. V lost 8 bases, J lost 2 bases, and 3 bases stayed unmatched. CDR3 size: 13 residues. Looked up from germline, CDR1 is SEHNR and CDR2 is FQNEAQ (reference sequence). CDR3 DNA: TGTGCCAGCCACCTAGCGGGAGCCTACGAGCAGTACTTC. Its protein product is CASHLAGAYEQYF. The full variable domain, its missing parts supplied by reference TRBV7-9 and TRBJ2-7, is DTGVSQNPRHKITKRGQNVTFRCDPISEHNRLYWYRQTLGQGPEFLTYFQNEAQLEKSRLLSDRFSAERPKGSFSTLEIQRTEQGDSAMYLCASHLAGAYEQYFGPGTRLTVT.

This clone was seen only a few times. The chain uses TRBV7-3 and TRBJ2-1, with a weak D call TRBD2 (5 bases). Germline V lookup: CDR1 SGHTA, CDR2 FQGTGA. Trimming cost V 5 bases and J 7 bases, with 12 bases left between them. This CDR3 comprises 13 residues. The CDR3 region is CASSRAGVNEQFF. CDR3 nucleotides: TGTGCCAGCAGCCGTGCCGGGGTGAATGAGCAGTTCTTC.

The rearrangement joins TRBV23-1 to TRBJ1-1; a weak D match, TRBD1 (5 bases). TRBV23-1 is an open reading frame, and its role is uncertain. This CDR3 comprises 13 residues. V was shortened by 2 bases and J by 6 bases, with 10 bases between the two germline ends. Here the CDR3 reads CASSQQGSAEAFF. In nucleotides, the CDR3 is TGCGCCAGCAGTCAACAGGGTTCGGCTGAAGCTTTCTTT.

The chain combines TRBV4-1 with TRBJ2-5; no reliable D call. V shed 0 bases and J shed 5 bases, with 10 bases lying between them. Germline V gene sequence: CDR1 MGHRA, CDR2 YSYEKL. The CDR3 loop spans 14 amino acids. DNA for the CDR3: TGCGCCAGCAGCCAAGATCTCAACGGGGAGACCCAGTACTTC. It is translated as CASSQDLNGETQYF.

The chain joins TRBV29-1 to TRBJ1-5; the D gene is possibly TRBD1 (6 bases). The V gene lost 4 bases and the J gene lost 5 bases, with 12 bases spanning the gap. Germline V gene lookup returns CDR1 SQVTM and CDR2 ANQGSEA. This CDR3 comprises 13 residues. The CDR3 region has the DNA TGCAGCGTTGGACAAAACAGGGATCAGCCCCAGCATTTT. It codes for CSVGQNRDQPQHF.

The table lists this clone with a few counts. V gene TRBV5-4 combines with J gene TRBJ1-5; D is possibly TRBD1 (6 bases). Germline V gene data show CDR1 as SGHNT and CDR2 as YYREEE (reference sequence). The CDR3 has 13 residues. V was clipped by 0 bases and J by 7 bases, with 8 bases between them. CDR3 amino acids: CASSLVRGQPQHF. The CDR3, as DNA: TGTGCCAGCAGCTTGGTGAGGGGGCAGCCCCAGCATTTT.